The 5 T cell receptor beta chains presented below share a single source sample, sequenced in a study of a mutant IDH1 vaccine in newly diagnosed glioma. Profiled with immunoSEQ multiplex PCR; TCRdb holds only in-frame clones, not every one. The sample lists about 48,000 clones; around 80% were seen once. As for time point: week 35, safety follow-up. The vaccine gave 300 ug of a 20-mer mutant IDH1 peptide subcutaneously per dose. Their antigens are not known. Sequencing used PBMCs, obtained from a glioma patient whose treatment included an IDH1 peptide vaccine. The receptor source for this set is a man in his forties with glioma.

The V and J genes are TRBV6-6 and TRBJ1-1; possible D gene TRBD1, 5 bases. The germline V and J ends were trimmed by 6 bases and 1 base, with 9 bases remaining between them. From germline, CDR1 is MNHNY and CDR2 SVGAGI (reference sequence). The CDR3 spans 13 residues. The CDR3 protein is CASSSGGNTEAFF. The DNA of the CDR3 is TGTGCCAGCAGCTCGGGGGGGAACACTGAAGCTTTCTTT.

V is TRBV4-1 and J is TRBJ1-6; TRBD1 matches 7 bases. CDR1 and CDR2 from the germline V gene are MGHRA and YSYEKL. This CDR3 has 16 amino acids. V was clipped by 5 bases and J by 7 bases; unmatched bases: 11. The CDR3 DNA reads as TGCGCCAGCAGCTTACAACAGGGGTCACACAATTCACCCCTCCACTTT. Translating it yields CASSLQQGSHNSPLHF.

The chain is built from TRBV5-1 and TRBJ1-1; D gene uncertain. V was shortened by 0 bases and J by 1 base, with 10 bases between the two germline ends. Germline lookup yields CDR1 SGHRS and CDR2 YFSETQ. This CDR3 contains 15 residues. The CDR3 region has the DNA TGCGCCAGCAGCTTGGCAGGTCTCGGGAACACTGAAGCTTTCTTT. Protein: CASSLAGLGNTEAFF. Supplemented by reference TRBV5-1 and TRBJ1-1, the full variable domain reads KAGVTQTPRYLIKTRGQQVTLSCSPISGHRSVSWYQQTPGQGLQFLFEYFSETQRNKGNFPGRFSGRQFSNSRSEMNVSTLELGDSALYLCASSLAGLGNTEAFFGQGTRLTVV.

This chain joins TRBV6-5 and TRBJ1-2; 9 positions match TRBD1. CDR1 MNHEY and CDR2 SVGAGI come from the germline V gene. The length of the CDR3 is 15 residues. The trim removed 2 bases at V and 4 bases at J, leaving 5 bases unmatched. The chain's CDR3 is CASSYTGTGTYGYTF. The CDR3 DNA follows: TGTGCCAGCAGTTACACCGGGACAGGGACCTATGGCTACACCTTC.

CDR3 coding DNA: TGTGCCAGCAGCTACCGGGACAGGGCCTACGAGCAGTACTTC. It codes for CASSYRDRAYEQYF. The J gene is TRBJ2-7, the V gene TRBV4-2; 9 bases fit TRBD1. This CDR3 is 14 amino acids long. J lost 2 bases, V lost 5 bases, and 4 bases had no gene match. Germline assignment: CDR1 LGHNA and CDR2 YNFKEQ.